The source of this TCR beta chain is a study of shared clonotypes between healthy human individuals (dated by TCRdb to the early 2020s). Concerning the study at large: A couple of women and a few men aged 18 to 49 years were included in the cohort. Leukapheresis yielded between about 0.9 and 9.5 billion PBMCs per donor. To increase sequencing depth and limit assay-specific biases, different laboratories used diverse techniques to prepare libraries and sequence TCR repertoires. To estimate repertoire size and how much clonotype sharing occurs between individuals, the study deeply sequenced the blood TCR repertoires of five healthy adults.

Using the deep immunoSEQ assay, TCR CDR3 regions were amplified from genomic DNA by multiplex PCR. Extracted genomic DNA from each cell subset was spread evenly across all wells of several immunoSEQ 96-well plates, with each plate serving as a replicate. For unsorted PBMC, about 300 ng genomic DNA, equal to approximately 30,000 T cell genomes, was loaded into each replicate PCR. Ten immunoSEQ deep assay plates were used to sequence unsorted PBMC genomic DNA. The purified libraries were quantified using a Qubit 3.0 fluorometer, sized with a Bioanalyzer 2100, and then quantified again using the KAPA Library Quantification kit. A separate single-read 150-cycle Illumina NextSeq 550 flow cell was used to sequence each immunoSEQ 96-well plate. As for the original processing: Because the immunoSEQ output included only junctional sequences and no quality scores, the filtering could not be the same as the filtering used for full-length reads. To assign V/J genes and CDR3, sequences were annotated against IMGT germline references using PyIR, a Python wrapper for IgBLAST v1.9. Reads with weak V/J assignments (E-value above 1e-6), missing CDR3, stop codons, out-of-frame junctions, or ambiguous translated residues were removed. V3J clonotypes were defined by identical inferred V gene, J gene, and CDR3 amino acid sequence. The percentage overlap between two repertoires was calculated by dividing the number of shared unique clonotypes by the size of the smaller repertoire. Richness of each repertoire was evaluated using RTK rarefaction, the Chao1 estimator, and Recon v2.1 estimates of unobserved clonotypes. The source is immuneACCESS, and TCRdb retained only in-frame sequences with V and J called. Part of the clones is not carried over; for the studies checked, unresolved V genes explain less than half of this, and the remainder is unexplained. Clone size and V and J calls were adopted from that table, with D and trimming inferred from the DNA. This sample is represented by more than 400,000 clones; 78% of them were singletons. Around 12% of the sample is in the top ten clones.

The study at large found these results: Based on pairwise subsampling, the degree of clonotype sharing among donors was expected to be affected by sequencing depth. The small number of donors limited the genetic and exposure-history diversity represented. Only blood was sampled, and tissue TCR repertoires likely differ from those in blood.

According to the germline V gene (reference sequence), CDR1 reads LNHDA and CDR2 reads SQIVND. Its CDR3 holds 12 amino acids, cysteine through phenylalanine. Of the read, only the CDR3 DNA is kept; its 36 bases are in frame from base 1. Deletion took 3 bases off V and 4 bases off J, with a span of 7 bases between the germline ends. This clone has a handful of counts. Which antigen it targets is not known. No qualities accompany the bases; no much larger clone lies one base away. Donors were healthy HIV-negative adults with no recently reported acute infections or vaccinations. Every donor was a Caucasian adult residing in Nashville, Tennessee, USA. For unsorted samples, roughly 90 million PBMCs were counted, and genomic DNA was extracted using the QIAamp DNA Blood Mini kit. Blood was obtained by leukapheresis, after which PBMCs were separated by Ficoll-Histopaque density gradient centrifugation and cryopreserved in liquid nitrogen vapor phase.

Material for sequencing was PBMCs. The V and J genes are TRBV19 and TRBJ2-7; the D segment cannot be called with confidence. This sequence was found in a woman aged 40 to 55 in good health. Some clones in this sample may be carry-over from other donors' samples. CDR3 reads: CASSMSRYEQYF. Read as DNA, the sequence is TGTGCCAGTAGTATGTCCCGGTACGAGCAGTACTTC.